Below are 29 T cell receptor beta chains sequenced from a single sample in a study of blood T cell repertoires in COVID-19. Sequenced by immunoSEQ multiplex PCR; TCRdb stores in-frame clones only, minus some. The sample lists about 270,000 clones; around nine tenths were seen once. Material: peripheral blood. The source is a man between 40 and 49 years old with active or convalescent COVID-19.

The chain couples TRBV6-5 to TRBJ2-7, with unresolved D. The length of the CDR3 is 13 residues. The V gene's germline CDR1 is MNHEY and CDR2 SVGAGI. V was shortened by 2 bases and J by 7 bases, with 12 bases between the two germline ends. The CDR3 region has the DNA TGTGCCAGCAGTTACGAGGCCCGCGGAGAGCAGTACTTC. This encodes CASSYEARGEQYF.

Note on this clone: The junction differs from germline at one of its ends, possibly a read error. The chain uses TRBV7-7 and TRBJ2-5, with 8 bases lining up with TRBD1. CDR3 length equals 15 residues. The germline V gene has CDR1 SSHAT and CDR2 FNYEAQ (reference sequence). CDR3 in DNA: TGTGCTAGCAGCCCTGGGACAGGTCGGCAAGAGACCCAGTACTTC. Protein: CASSPGTGRQETQYF.

The gene calls are TRBV27 and TRBJ2-1; 7 positions agree with TRBD1. This CDR3 is 14 amino acids long. The V and J ends lost 5 bases and 4 bases, in that order; junction bases with no gene match: 5. Per germline, CDR1 MNHEY and CDR2 SMNVEV (reference sequence). CDR3 protein: CASSRQGTYNEQFF. The CDR3 nucleotides are TGTGCCAGCAGTAGACAGGGAACTTACAATGAGCAGTTCTTC.

This chain connects TRBV9 to TRBJ1-1; no clear D. There are 12 residues in the CDR3. V lost 3 bases, J lost 3 bases, and 6 bases lay in between. Per the germline V gene, CDR1 is SGDLS and CDR2 is YYNGEE. The DNA of the CDR3 is TGTGCCAGCAGCGCCCGGGACACTGAAGCTTTCTTT. Protein sequence: CASSARDTEAFF. The variable domain in full, with the rest retrieved from reference TRBV9 and TRBJ1-1, is DSGVTQTPKHLITATGQRVTLRCSPRSGDLSVYWYQQSLDQGLQFLIQYYNGEERAKGNILERFSAQQFPDLHSELNLSSLELGDSALYFCASSARDTEAFFGQGTRLTVV.

The rearrangement links TRBV4-1 to TRBJ1-2, with D tentatively TRBD1 (5 bases). This CDR3 has 16 amino acids. Deletions cut 2 bases from V and 7 bases from J, with 20 bases between. The germline gives CDR1 MGHRA, CDR2 YSYEKL. This CDR3 is CASSQSQIAGLGGYTF. In DNA form, the CDR3 reads TGCGCCAGCAGCCAATCTCAAATTGCAGGGCTGGGTGGCTACACCTTC.

The chain carries TRBV11-2 and TRBJ1-5, with 7 bases that match TRBD1. After removal of 5 bases from V and 7 bases from J, the junction contained 14 bases not matched to a gene. Germline CDR1 reads SGHAT; CDR2 reads FQNNGV. The CDR3 totals 16 residues. CDR3 sequence (DNA): TGTGCCAGCAGCCACAGGGGCGAGAAGGGGGAACAGCCCCAGCATTTT. It encodes CASSHRGEKGEQPQHF.

In regard to this clone: Other DNA sequences in this specimen translate into the identical CDR3. V usage is TRBV7-3 and J usage is TRBJ2-3; D is ambiguous. Trimming took 2 bases from V and 0 from J, leaving 6 bases between them. Looked up from germline, CDR1 is SGHTA and CDR2 is FQGTGA. The CDR3 has 14 amino acids. The chain's CDR3 is CASSLGASTDTQYF. DNA for the CDR3: TGTGCCAGCAGCTTAGGAGCGAGCACAGATACGCAGTATTTT.

The CDR3 DNA is TGCGCCAGCAGCCAAGATAATCAGGGGAAGGTGTCCAAAAACATTCAGTACTTC. It translates to CASSQDNQGKVSKNIQYF. This chain links TRBV4-1 with TRBJ2-4, with D perhaps matching TRBD1 (6 bases). This CDR3 is 18 amino acids long. Germline values: CDR1 MGHRA, CDR2 YSYEKL. The germline V and J ends were trimmed by 0 bases and 2 bases, with 17 bases remaining between them.

The chain uses TRBV12-3 or TRBV12-4 and TRBJ2-7; possibly TRBD2 for D (6 bases). The CDR3 contains 10 residues. The ends were cut back, 5 bases at V and 7 bases at J, with 6 bases in the middle. The CDR3 coding sequence is TGTGCCAGCAGTGGGGGGGAGCAGTACTTC. This translates into CASSGGEQYF.

V usage is TRBV7-9 and J usage is TRBJ1-1; possibly TRBD1 for D (6 bases). In germline, CDR1 is SEHNR, CDR2 FQNEAQ (reference sequence). V was pared by 1 base and J by 5 bases, with 8 bases between. The CDR3 spans 13 residues. The CDR3 protein is CASSLGQATEAFF. CDR3 nucleotides: TGTGCCAGCAGCTTAGGACAGGCGACTGAAGCTTTCTTT.

The chain links TRBV5-5 to TRBJ2-7; no clear D gene. Germline CDR1 reads SGHKS; CDR2 reads YYEKEE (reference sequence). The V gene lost 3 bases and the J gene lost 1 base, with 5 bases spanning the gap. The CDR3 consists of 12 residues. CDR3 amino acids: CASSSLSYEQYF. The CDR3 nucleotides are TGTGCCAGCAGCTCACTTTCCTACGAGCAGTACTTC.

This clone was found a few times. This chain uses TRBV6-5 with TRBJ1-5, with 12 bases that match TRBD1. Unmatched junction bases numbered 3, after V lost 4 bases and J lost 5 bases. The germline gives CDR1 MNHEY, CDR2 SVGAGI. The CDR3 covers 15 residues. CDR3 bases: TGTGCCAGCAGTTGGGGACAGGGGGCGGATCAGCCCCAGCATTTT. It is translated as CASSWGQGADQPQHF.

This clone was seen just once. The J gene is TRBJ1-1, the V gene TRBV29-1; TRBD1 aligns across 11 bases. This CDR3 has 15 amino acids. Germline V gene lookup returns CDR1 SQVTM and CDR2 ANQGSEA. The junction had 5 bases not matched to a gene; V was cut back by 5 bases and J by 0 bases. In DNA, the CDR3 is TGCAGCGTTACCGGACAGGGGGCCCTGAACACTGAAGCTTTCTTT. Amino acid sequence: CSVTGQGALNTEAFF.

This clone was picked up one time. The chain has TRBV9 and TRBJ2-3, with TRBD2 matching 9 bases. This CDR3 comprises 16 residues. V shed 0 bases and J 4 bases; nucleotides not matched to a gene: 6. Germline V gives CDR1 SGDLS, CDR2 YYNGEE. The CDR3 loop reads CASSVVGGGASDTQYF. The CDR3 DNA reads as TGTGCCAGCAGCGTAGTTGGCGGGGGGGCATCAGATACGCAGTATTTT.

This chain uses TRBV18 with TRBJ1-4, with TRBD1 matching 11 bases. The germline V gene has CDR1 KGHSH and CDR2 LQKENI. This CDR3 has 18 residues. V shed 3 bases, J shed 6 bases, and the junction held 12 bases outside the gene matches. DNA for the CDR3: TGTGCCAGCTCACCGCGGACAGGGGGCGTAAGTTTTGATGAAAAACTGTTTTTT. Its translation: CASSPRTGGVSFDEKLFF.

This chain connects TRBV27 to TRBJ2-7, with 9 bases aligning to TRBD1. The CDR3 length is 14 residues. The germline CDR1 and CDR2 sequences are MNHEY and SMNVEV (reference sequence). V lost 5 bases to trimming and J lost 6 bases; unmatched junction nucleotides: 8. The CDR3 bases are TGTGCCAGCAGTCTAAGGACAGGGGAGTTCGAGCAGTACTTC. Amino acids: CASSLRTGEFEQYF.

V gene TRBV24-1 combines with J gene TRBJ1-2; D gene uncertain. Germline lookup yields CDR1 KGHDR and CDR2 SFDVKD. The length of the CDR3 is 13 residues. Trimming pared 4 bases from V and 2 bases from J, leaving 7 bases between. This CDR3 reads CATSDPENYGYTF. CDR3 nucleotide sequence: TGTGCCACCAGTGACCCGGAGAACTATGGCTACACCTTC.

The chain is built from TRBV3-1 (or the pseudogene TRBV3-2) and TRBJ2-3, with 9 bases matching TRBD2. Losses at the gene ends were 3 bases for V and 0 bases for J; bases not matched to a gene: 7. Looked up from germline, CDR1 is LGHDT and CDR2 is YNNKEL (reference sequence). The CDR3 has 17 amino acids. CDR3 sequence reads: CASSQGSSGASTDTQYF. The CDR3, as DNA: TGTGCCAGCAGCCAGGGATCTAGCGGGGCTAGCACAGATACGCAGTATTTT.

This rearrangement joins TRBV30 to TRBJ2-1, with D possibly matching TRBD2 (6 bases). Germline-derived CDR1 and CDR2 are GTSNPN and SVGIG (reference sequence). V dropped 4 bases and J dropped 9 bases, with 16 bases sitting between them. The CDR3 loop spans 13 amino acids. The CDR3 is CAWTPIGGTEQFF. Here the CDR3 DNA reads TGTGCCTGGACACCCATCGGGGGAACTGAGCAGTTCTTC.

The chain has TRBV5-1 and TRBJ1-5; maybe TRBD1 (6 bases). Between the trimmed V and J ends, which lost 5 bases and 5 bases, there was a span of 11 bases. From germline, CDR1 is SGHRS and CDR2 YFSETQ. The CDR3 is 13 residues long. The CDR3 spells CASRGGDDQPQHF. As DNA, the CDR3 is TGCGCCAGCAGAGGGGGGGATGATCAGCCCCAGCATTTT.

V gene TRBV4-1 combines with J gene TRBJ1-5, with a tentative D call TRBD1 (6 bases). This CDR3 has 16 residues. Trimming stripped 0 bases from V and 3 bases from J, with 12 bases between. Germline V gene sequence: CDR1 MGHRA, CDR2 YSYEKL. As DNA, the CDR3 is TGCGCCAGCAGCCAAGATCTCGGACAGTCCAATCAGCCCCAGCATTTT. It translates to CASSQDLGQSNQPQHF.

The J gene is TRBJ2-1, the V gene TRBV5-1; 9 bases agree with TRBD2. J gave up 5 bases and V 4 bases, and 10 bases lay outside the gene matches. Germline V lookup: CDR1 SGHRS, CDR2 YFSETQ. CDR3 size: 16 residues. CDR3 DNA sequence: TGCGCCAGCAGCCTCAAGTTGGGCGGGGGGGACAATGAGCAGTTCTTC. It codes for CASSLKLGGGDNEQFF.

The rearrangement uses TRBV6-4 and TRBJ1-1, with D maybe TRBD1 (5 bases). The germline V gene has CDR1 MRHNA and CDR2 SNTAGT. CDR3 length: 13 residues. V shed 3 bases and J shed 2 bases, with 7 bases lying between them. The CDR3 sequence: CASSEQENTEAFF. CDR3 nucleotide sequence: TGTGCCAGCAGTGAACAGGAAAACACTGAAGCTTTCTTT.

The table lists this clone with a count of one. The CDR3 reads CASSLDRGGEEKLFF. CDR3 DNA: TGCGCCAGCAGCTTGGACAGGGGAGGCGAGGAAAAACTGTTTTTT. The V call is TRBV5-1, the J call TRBJ1-4, with TRBD1 matching over 7 bases. The germline CDR1 and CDR2 sequences are SGHRS and YFSETQ. The CDR3 length is 15 residues. The ends lost 0 bases at V and 8 bases at J; junction bases unmatched: 7. The whole variable domain, remainder taken from reference TRBV5-1 and TRBJ1-4, is KAGVTQTPRYLIKTRGQQVTLSCSPISGHRSVSWYQQTPGQGLQFLFEYFSETQRNKGNFPGRFSGRQFSNSRSEMNVSTLELGDSALYLCASSLDRGGEEKLFFGSGTQLSVL.

The rearrangement joins TRBV13 to TRBJ2-7, with 7 bases identical to TRBD1. CDR1 and CDR2 (germline): PRHDT, FYEKMQ (reference sequence). The CDR3 loop spans 15 amino acids. The ends lost 5 bases at V and 6 bases at J; junction bases unmatched: 13. The CDR3 bases are TGTGCCAGCAGCCGGGTCGGCAGGGGGATAAGCGAGCAGTACTTC. This codes for CASSRVGRGISEQYF. Full variable domain (remainder filled in from reference TRBV13 and TRBJ2-7): AAGVIQSPRHLIKEKRETATLKCYPIPRHDTVYWYQQGPGQDPQFLISFYEKMQSDKGSIPDRFSAQQFSDYHSELNMSSLELGDSALYFCASSRVGRGISEQYFGPGTRLTVT.

This chain uses TRBV5-1 with TRBJ2-7; 11 bases agree with TRBD2. CDR1 is SGHRS and CDR2 is YFSETQ in the germline V gene. Losses at the gene ends were 0 bases for V and 4 bases for J; bases not matched to a gene: 3. This CDR3 contains 15 residues. The CDR3 nucleotides are TGCGCCAGCAGCTTGGTGGTAGCGGGAGGGTACGAGCAGTACTTC. Its translation: CASSLVVAGGYEQYF.

The rearrangement uses TRBV5-5 and TRBJ1-5, with 8 bases that match TRBD1. From germline, CDR1 is SGHKS and CDR2 YYEKEE (reference sequence). This CDR3 is 14 amino acids long. V lost 4 bases to trimming and J lost 6 bases; unmatched junction nucleotides: 6. CDR3 sequence (DNA): TGTGCCAGCAGCGGGGAGACAGGGGTTCAGCCCCAGCATTTT. Its protein product is CASSGETGVQPQHF.

The V gene is TRBV3-1 (or the pseudogene TRBV3-2), the J gene TRBJ1-6; D gene uncertain. Germline CDR1 and CDR2: LGHDT and YNNKEL (reference sequence). Between the trimmed V and J ends, which lost 6 bases and 8 bases, there was a span of 17 bases. The CDR3 has 15 amino acids. CDR3 coding DNA: TGTGCCAGCAGTCGCCCCGGTGTTTCGCATTCACCCCTCCACTTT. Translating it yields CASSRPGVSHSPLHF.

The CDR3 reads CAWSSADGNTIYF. CDR3 bases: TGTGCCTGGAGTAGCGCGGATGGAAACACCATATATTTT. V usage is TRBV30 and J usage is TRBJ1-3; D gene ambiguous. Germline V lookup: CDR1 GTSNPN, CDR2 SVGIG (reference sequence). CDR3 length: 13 residues. V was trimmed by 2 bases and J by 3 bases, leaving 8 bases between them.